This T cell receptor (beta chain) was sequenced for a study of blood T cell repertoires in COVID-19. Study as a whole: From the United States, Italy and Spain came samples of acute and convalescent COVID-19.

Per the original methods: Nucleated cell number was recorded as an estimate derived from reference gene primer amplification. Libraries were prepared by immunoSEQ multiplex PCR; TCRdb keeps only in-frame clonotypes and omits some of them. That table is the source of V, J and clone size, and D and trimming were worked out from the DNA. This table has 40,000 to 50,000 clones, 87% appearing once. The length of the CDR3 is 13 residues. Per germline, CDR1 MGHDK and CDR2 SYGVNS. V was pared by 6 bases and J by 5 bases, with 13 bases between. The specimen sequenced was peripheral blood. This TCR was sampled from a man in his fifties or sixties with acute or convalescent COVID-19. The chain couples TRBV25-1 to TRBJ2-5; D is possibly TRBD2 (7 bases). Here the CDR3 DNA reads TGTGCCAGCAGCGTCGGGGGGCTCGAGACCCAGTACTTC. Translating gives CASSVGGLETQYF.